The 20 T cell receptor beta chains listed next were all sequenced from one sample in a study of T cells in Graves' hyperthyroidism and ophthalmopathy. Regions amplified from RNA transcripts were the TCR beta CDR3 regions. The study used the HTBI primer set for a first-round RT-PCR of the TCR CDR3. TCRdb analysed the multiplex PCR reads with MiXCR anew, one entry per CDR3 protein. The sample has about 620,000 distinct CDR3 sequences; 16% are singletons. Input material: blood. These receptors were obtained from a woman under 40 with Graves' hyperthyroidism.

This clonotype has just a few counts. V is TRBV4-1 and J is TRBJ2-7, with a weak D call TRBD1 (8 bases). The V and J ends lost 4 bases and 0 bases respectively, with 16 bases between them. Germline V lookup: CDR1 MGHRA, CDR2 YSYEKL. CDR3 length: 16 residues. In DNA form, the CDR3 reads TGCGCCAGCAGCCCTAAAGCGGGACAGGCCTCCTACGAGCAGTACTTC. It codes for CASSPKAGQASYEQYF.

This clonotype was observed many times. This chain uses TRBV29-1 with TRBJ2-1; D is perhaps TRBD2 (5 bases). The germline CDR1 and CDR2 sequences are SQVTM and ANQGSEA. V was shortened by 4 bases and J by 4 bases, with 5 bases between the two germline ends. There are 11 residues in the CDR3. CDR3 in amino acids: CSVGEYNEQFF. The DNA for the CDR3 is TGCAGCGTTGGGGAGTACAATGAGCAGTTCTTC.

This clonotype was picked up many times. This chain joins TRBV28 and TRBJ2-7, with 7 bases fitting TRBD2. V shed 6 bases, J shed 1 base, and the junction held 9 bases outside the gene matches. The CDR3 runs to 15 residues. Per the germline V gene, CDR1 is MDHEN and CDR2 is SYDVKM. In DNA, the CDR3 is TGTGCCAGCAGCGCGCGGGAGCCCGGGTCCTACGAGCAGTACTTC. This encodes CASSAREPGSYEQYF. Full variable domain (outside the CDR3, taken from reference TRBV28 and TRBJ2-7): DVKVTQSSRYLVKRTGEKVFLECVQDMDHENMFWYRQDPGLGLRLIYFSYDVKMKEKGDIPEGYSVSREKKERFSLILESASTNQTSMYLCASSAREPGSYEQYFGPGTRLTVT.

Many counts were recorded for this clonotype. The rearrangement links TRBV11-2 to TRBJ2-7; 9 nucleotides align to TRBD1. Germline V lookup: CDR1 SGHAT, CDR2 FQNNGV. The CDR3 spans 19 residues. Unmatched junction bases numbered 16, after V lost 0 bases and J lost 4 bases. CDR3 loop: CASSLDSGTGLFFVYEQYF. The CDR3, as DNA: TGTGCCAGCAGCTTAGACTCCGGGACAGGGTTGTTTTTCGTGTACGAGCAGTACTTC.

At least ten counts were recorded for this clonotype. In DNA, the CDR3 is TGTGCCAGCAGCTCAGGACAGGGGAGGAACGAGCAGTACTTC. It yields the protein CASSSGQGRNEQYF. This chain connects TRBV7-2 to TRBJ2-7; TRBD1 matches at 9 bases. V trimming: 4 bases; J trimming: 5 bases; junction bases outside the gene matches: 6. The CDR3 extends over 14 amino acids. Germline values: CDR1 SGHTA, CDR2 FQGNSA.

This clonotype was picked up many times. The chain carries TRBV27 and TRBJ2-1, with 8 nucleotides matching TRBD2. CDR1 MNHEY and CDR2 SMNVEV come from the germline V gene (reference sequence). The V segment lost 7 bases and the J segment 10 bases; nucleotides outside the gene matches: 24. This CDR3 has 18 amino acids. CDR3 coding DNA: TGTGCCAGCATCCCAACTCCAGGGAGCGGGAGAGCCCCCGGGGAGCAGTTCTTC. As protein: CASIPTPGSGRAPGEQFF.

This clonotype was recorded at least ten times. The gene calls are TRBV28 and TRBJ2-5, with 7 bases identical to TRBD1. From germline, CDR1 is MDHEN and CDR2 SYDVKM. The CDR3 is 15 residues long. J lost 7 bases, V lost 4 bases, and 12 bases had no gene match. CDR3 nucleotide sequence: TGTGCCAGCAGTTCCAAAGGGGGCCGTTGGCGGACCCAGTACTTC. This sequence encodes CASSSKGGRWRTQYF.

This clonotype came up many times. The V and J genes are TRBV7-9 and TRBJ2-1; D not certain. The CDR3 runs 14 residues. Germline lookup yields CDR1 SEHNR and CDR2 FQNEAQ (reference sequence). V shed 0 bases and J shed 5 bases, with 8 bases lying between them. CDR3 sequence: CASSLAFLDNEQFF. DNA for the CDR3: TGTGCCAGCAGCTTAGCGTTTTTGGACAATGAGCAGTTCTTC.

This rearrangement joins TRBV9 to TRBJ1-1, with D possibly being TRBD1 (6 bases). This CDR3 region has 14 residues. Per the germline V gene, CDR1 is SGDLS and CDR2 is YYNGEE. V was clipped by 0 bases and J by 10 bases, with 16 bases between them. CDR3 coding DNA: TGTGCCAGCAGCGTAGGAGGGGGTGGGCTCCCAGCTTTCTTT. This sequence encodes CASSVGGGGLPAFF.

In this sample, this clonotype turned up many times. This chain joins TRBV7-9 and TRBJ2-7; D gene unclear. Germline V CDR1 and CDR2: SEHNR, FQNEAQ (reference sequence). V was clipped by 5 bases and J by 3 bases, with 14 bases between them. This CDR3 is built from 14 residues. The CDR3 DNA reads TGTGCCAGCAGCCCATACGCTGGCGGCTACGAGCAGTACTTC. Its protein is CASSPYAGGYEQYF.

This clonotype appeared many times. This chain joins TRBV11-2 and TRBJ2-1; TRBD2 agrees at 12 bases. The germline V gene has CDR1 SGHAT and CDR2 FQNNGV. The ends lost 3 bases at V and 8 bases at J; junction bases unmatched: 8. The CDR3 has 16 residues. The CDR3 region is CASSLGVGLAGYEQFF. In nucleotides, the CDR3 is TGTGCCAGCAGCTTGGGGGTCGGACTAGCGGGATATGAGCAGTTCTTC.

This clonotype has just a few counts. The genes are TRBV4-1 and TRBJ1-1; 8 bases line up with TRBD1. This CDR3 is built from 15 residues. The J segment lost 7 bases and the V segment lost 3 bases, leaving 10 bases of the junction unmatched. Germline V lookup: CDR1 MGHRA, CDR2 YSYEKL. The CDR3 sequence: CASSHIRDRTYEAFF. In DNA, the CDR3 is TGCGCCAGCAGCCACATCCGGGACAGGACATATGAAGCTTTCTTT.

This chain links TRBV19 with TRBJ2-3; D is uncertain. Looked up from germline, CDR1 is LNHDA and CDR2 is SQIVND (reference sequence). The CDR3 has 15 amino acids. The germline V and J ends were trimmed by 4 bases and 2 bases, with 13 bases remaining between them. CDR3 amino acids: CASSNPEHLTDTQYF. The CDR3 region has the DNA TGTGCCAGTAGTAACCCCGAACACCTCACAGATACGCAGTATTTT.

This clonotype was detected many times. This sequence joins TRBV18 and TRBJ2-5; D uncertain. Trimming pared 0 bases from V and 5 bases from J, leaving 7 bases between. The germline gives CDR1 KGHSH, CDR2 LQKENI. The CDR3 has 13 amino acids. The CDR3 DNA follows: TGTGCCAGCTCACCACCGATGCAGGAGACCCAGTACTTC. It translates to CASSPPMQETQYF.

A note on this clonotype: Just one base apart from a much larger clone, this may be a read error. The rearrangement joins TRBV5-1 to TRBJ1-2; a possible D gene is TRBD1 (5 bases). This CDR3 is built from 14 residues. Germline CDR1 reads SGHRS; CDR2 reads YFSETQ. DNA for the CDR3: TGCGCCAGCAGCTTGACGACAGCTAACTATCGCTACACCTTC. Translation: CASSLTTANYRYTF.

This rearrangement joins TRBV19 to TRBJ2-1; no firm D call. V gave up 3 bases and J gave up 4 bases, with 10 bases separating them. The V gene's germline CDR1 is LNHDA and CDR2 SQIVND (reference sequence). The CDR3 is 14 amino acids. This CDR3 reads CASSIRGGYNEQFF. For the CDR3, the DNA is TGTGCCAGTAGTATTAGAGGCGGATACAATGAGCAGTTCTTC.

This clonotype came up many times. In DNA form, the CDR3 reads TGTGCCAGCAGTCCCAGACAGGGGAGTGCAGATACGCAGTATTTT. Translated: CASSPRQGSADTQYF. The V and J genes are TRBV12-3 or TRBV12-4 and TRBJ2-3; 8 bases map to TRBD1. Trimming at V came to 5 bases and at J to 4 bases, leaving 8 bases not matched to a gene. The CDR3 is 15 residues long.

V gene TRBV28 combines with J gene TRBJ2-7; the match to TRBD2 covers 7 bases. The CDR3 extends over 14 amino acids. Germline V gene sequence: CDR1 MDHEN, CDR2 SYDVKM. J gave up 1 base and V 8 bases, and 8 bases lay outside the gene matches. The CDR3 nucleotides are TGTGCCAGCGGCTTCACTAGCGAATCCTACGAGCAGTACTTC. As protein: CASGFTSESYEQYF.

This clonotype occurred a few times. This chain links TRBV20-1 with TRBJ1-5; tentative D call: TRBD1 (6 bases). This CDR3 has 16 amino acids. Trimming took 4 bases from V and 7 from J, leaving 23 bases between them. Looked up from germline, CDR1 is DFQATT and CDR2 is SNEGSKA (reference sequence). CDR3 residues: CSAIWDVDSLRQPQHF. CDR3 nucleotide sequence: TGCAGTGCTATTTGGGACGTGGACAGCCTCCGGCAGCCCCAGCATTTT.

At least ten counts were recorded for this clonotype. V gene TRBV7-3 combines with J gene TRBJ1-4; the D is unclear. The CDR3 is 15 amino acids. Trimming pared 1 base from V and 7 bases from J, leaving 13 bases between. The germline V gene encodes CDR1 SGHTA and CDR2 FQGTGA. The DNA of the CDR3 is TGTGCCAGCAGCTTAAACCCCTTCCGGAGTGAAAAACTGTTTTTT. Encoded protein: CASSLNPFRSEKLFF.